Listed below are T cell receptor beta chains from one sample, sequenced in a study of blood T cell repertoires in COVID-19. TCRdb's table, derived via immunoSEQ multiplex PCR, lists solely in-frame clones and lacks some. The sample lists 490,000 or so clones, about nine tenths seen once, with roughly 8% in the top ten. Sequencing input: PBMCs or T cells enriched from blood (not recorded which). Receptors were obtained from a woman between 55 and 75 years old who had recovered from COVID-19. CDR3s include the opening cysteine and the closing phenylalanine or tryptophan. A D gene is named only where the DNA matches it firmly. A clone size is listed for some rows: how often the clone was seen (once, few, many), or a class if it is expanded.

j_call d_call v_call clone_size cdr3_nt cdr3_aa
TRBJ2-3 NA TRBV7-8 NA TGTGCCAGCAGCTTGGGTCTAGCCACAGATACGCAGTATTTT CASSLGLATDTQYF
TRBJ2-1 NA TRBV7-8 once TGTGCCAGCAGCCTTATGGAGGGGAGGAATGAGCAGTTCTTC CASSLMEGRNEQFF
TRBJ1-3 NA TRBV19 NA TGTGCCAGTAGTATCGGTTTCCGGAGCTCTGGAAACACCATATATTTT CASSIGFRSSGNTIYF
TRBJ2-1 TRBD2 TRBV13 NA TGTGCCAGCAGCCCCGGACTAGCGGGGATAGAGCAGTTCTTC CASSPGLAGIEQFF
TRBJ1-5 NA TRBV19 NA TGTGCCAGTAGTATGTCGGACAGCATACAGCCCCAGCATTTT CASSMSDSIQPQHF
TRBJ2-1 TRBD2 TRBV19 NA TGTGCCAGTAGTCTTCCGCGGGGGGCTAATGAGCAGTTCTTC CASSLPRGANEQFF
TRBJ1-2 TRBD1 TRBV6-5 once TGTGCCAGCAGTTACCCACAGGGGGCTGCTGACTATGGCTACACCTTC CASSYPQGAADYGYTF
TRBJ2-1 NA TRBV7-7 NA TGTGCTAGCAGCTTAGAAGTTGGTCTGCGGGGTTACAATGAGCAGTTCTTC CASSLEVGLRGYNEQFF
TRBJ1-2 TRBD1 TRBV5-6 NA TGTGCCAGCAGCTGGGACAGGGGAGGAAACTATGGCTACACCTTC CASSWDRGGNYGYTF
TRBJ1-1 NA TRBV12-3/TRBV12-4 NA TGTGCCAGCAGCCTATCCACTGAAGCTTTCTTT CASSLSTEAFF
TRBJ1-2 TRBD1 TRBV6-1 NA TGTGCCAGCAGTGCCCTCCCGACAGGGGGATCGTTTGACTATGGCTACACCTTC CASSALPTGGSFDYGYTF
TRBJ2-1 TRBD2 TRBV14 NA TGTGCCAGCAGCCAAGTAGCACCCCGCCTGGGCGGGGGGGCCGTGGATGAGCAGTTCTTC CASSQVAPRLGGGAVDEQFF
TRBJ1-2 NA TRBV7-8 NA TGTGCCAGCAGCTTAGTATCAGGGAACTATGGCTACACCTTC CASSLVSGNYGYTF
TRBJ1-2 TRBD1 TRBV27 NA TGTGCCAGCAGTCGTATACCCCACTTGACAGGGTTGGATGGCTACACCTTC CASSRIPHLTGLDGYTF
TRBJ2-3 NA TRBV11-2 NA TGTGCCAGCAGCTTTGGGGGCAGGGTTGTAGATACGCAGTATTTT CASSFGGRVVDTQYF
TRBJ1-6 NA TRBV9 NA TGTGCCAGCAGCGTAGGGGGACTAGGTTCACCCCTCCACTTT CASSVGGLGSPLHF
TRBJ2-1 NA TRBV25-1 NA TGTGCCAGCAGTGAGGTCAGGGCCTACAATGAGCAGTTCTTC CASSEVRAYNEQFF
TRBJ2-5 NA TRBV28 NA TGTGCCAGCAGTTTAGTTGCGGGACCGCTGCAAGAGACCCAGTACTTC CASSLVAGPLQETQYF
TRBJ1-2 NA TRBV5-5 NA TGTGCCAGCAGCTTGGCCCCCCAATCTAACTATGGCTACACCTTC CASSLAPQSNYGYTF
TRBJ2-3 TRBD2 TRBV2 few TGTGCCAGCAGGCGGACTAGCGGAAACACAGATACGCAGTATTTT CASRRTSGNTDTQYF
TRBJ2-5 NA TRBV6-6 NA TGTGCCAGCAGCCGGAAGGGGGGGGAGACCCAGTACTTC CASSRKGGETQYF
TRBJ1-2 TRBD1 TRBV15 NA TGTGCCACCAGCAGTGTGGACAGGTCGATTAACTATGGCTACACCTTC CATSSVDRSINYGYTF
TRBJ1-5 NA TRBV29-1 NA TGCAGCGTTGAAAAAACTAACTACCATCAGCCCCAGCATTTT CSVEKTNYHQPQHF
TRBJ2-2 NA TRBV27 NA TGTGCCAGCAGGGAGGTCATCCACGCCGGGGAGCTGTTTTTT CASREVIHAGELFF
TRBJ2-5 TRBD1 TRBV19 NA TGTGCCACAACGCGTCCTAACAGGGGGCGGGAGACCCAGTACTTC CATTRPNRGRETQYF